The source of this T cell receptor beta chain is a study of control samples from healthy donors and cancer patients. V shed 8 bases, J shed 5 bases, and the junction held 4 bases outside the gene matches. CDR3 length equals 13 residues. CDR1 LNHNV and CDR2 YYDKDF come from the germline V gene (reference sequence). Generated by immunoSEQ multiplex PCR, the TCRdb table keeps only in-frame clones and is missing some. The table has 120,000 or so clones, roughly 91% seen once. The source material was blood. The genes are TRBV15 and TRBJ1-5; 9 bases map to TRBD1. The sequence was collected from a man in his forties in good health. The CDR3 region has the DNA TGTGCCACCGGGACAGGGTTATATCAGCCCCAGCATTTT. This encodes CATGTGLYQPQHF.